The rows below give T cell receptor beta chains drawn from one sample of a study of cytomegalovirus exposure and HLA in healthy donors. Clones were sequenced by immunoSEQ multiplex PCR, and TCRdb holds only the in-frame ones, with some missing. Across 95,000 to 150,000 clones, the top ten clones capture around 3.6% of the sample. The material sequenced was PBMCs. Receptors were obtained from a man younger than 35 in good health and CMV-seronegative. The CDR3 runs from the conserved cysteine through the conserved F or W. A D gene is named only where the DNA matches it firmly.

TRBV5-1	TRBJ1-3	TRBD1	TGCGCCAGCAGCCCTGGGACAGACCCTGGAAACACCATATATTTT	CASSPGTDPGNTIYF
TRBV5-1	TRBJ1-1	NA	TGCGCCAGCAGCCCCCGCCAGGGCCGAGCCCCTGAAGCTTTCTTT	CASSPRQGRAPEAFF
TRBV10-3	TRBJ2-7	NA	TGTGCCATCAGTTTTGGGGAGGCCTACGAGCAGTACTTC	CAISFGEAYEQYF
TRBV19	TRBJ1-1	NA	TGTGCCAGTAGTATGAGCCCGTCGCTGACTGAAGCTTTCTTT	CASSMSPSLTEAFF
TRBV11-3	TRBJ2-2	TRBD2	TGTGCCAGCAGCACAAGGGGACTAGCGGGGGCGAACACCGGGGAGCTGTTTTTT	CASSTRGLAGANTGELFF
TRBV5-1	TRBJ2-1	NA	TGCGCCAGCAGCTTGATACTGCAGGGAAGGTATGGTGAGCAGTTCTTC	CASSLILQGRYGEQFF
TRBV6-1	TRBJ2-2	NA	TGTGCCAGCAGTGCCGGACAGTTCACCGGGGAGCTGTTTTTT	CASSAGQFTGELFF
TRBV10-3	TRBJ2-3	NA	TGTGCCATCAGGGCCCATACGCAGTATTTT	CAIRAHTQYF
TRBV11-3	TRBJ2-1	NA	TGTGCCAGCAGCTCGCTTGGAGGATACAATGAGCAGTTCTTC	CASSSLGGYNEQFF
TRBV30	TRBJ1-2	NA	TGTGCCTGGAGTGTACTTGAGGGCTACACCTTC	CAWSVLEGYTF
TRBV7-9	TRBJ1-1	NA	TGTGCCAGCAGTCCTAAGGCGGGTATGAACACTGAAGCTTTCTTT	CASSPKAGMNTEAFF
TRBV2	TRBJ2-4	NA	TGTGCCAGCAGTGGAGGAGGGCTCGGCAAAAACATTCAGTACTTC	CASSGGGLGKNIQYF
TRBV27	TRBJ1-2	NA	TGTGCCAGCAGTTTGTCGCTACTCCATGGCTACACCTTC	CASSLSLLHGYTF
TRBV2	TRBJ1-1	NA	TGTGCCAGCAGTGAGCACAGTATGAACACTGAAGCTTTCTTT	CASSEHSMNTEAFF
TRBV10-2	TRBJ1-1	NA	TGCGCCAGCAGTGAGTCGTTGGGGGGGACGAACACTGAAGCTTTCTTT	CASSESLGGTNTEAFF
TRBV2	TRBJ2-7	TRBD1	TGTGCCAGCCTTGACAGGGGGCAGCAGTACTTC	CASLDRGQQYF
TRBV2	TRBJ2-2	NA	TGTGCCAGCAACGGGGGAGCGTACACCGGGGAGCTGTTTTTT	CASNGGAYTGELFF
TRBV7-6	TRBJ2-1	TRBD2	TGTGCCAGCAGCTTAGGACTAGCTAGGGATGAGCAGTTCTTC	CASSLGLARDEQFF
TRBV4-2	TRBJ1-1	TRBD1	TGTGCCAGCAGCCAGGACAGGGGAGAGAACACTGAAGCTTTCTTT	CASSQDRGENTEAFF
TRBV10-1	TRBJ1-1	NA	TGCGCCAGCAGTGAGAGGGGACACGGGTACACTGAAGCTTTCTTT	CASSERGHGYTEAFF
TRBV2	TRBJ2-2	NA	TGTGCCAGCAGTGAAAGGTCCCCTACACAGCAAGGGGCCGGGGAGCTGTTTTTT	CASSERSPTQQGAGELFF
TRBV9	TRBJ2-2	NA	TGTGCCAGCAGCGTCAGTGCCGGGGAGCTGTTTTTT	CASSVSAGELFF
TRBV27	TRBJ2-1	NA	TGTGCCAGCAGTTTAGCGGGCGGTGAGCAGTTCTTC	CASSLAGGEQFF
TRBV2	TRBJ2-7	TRBD1	TGTGCCAGCAGTCGGGACAGATACGAGCAGTACTTC	CASSRDRYEQYF
TRBV7-9	TRBJ1-2	TRBD1	TGTGCCAGCAGCCCCGGGACAGATCATGGCTACACCTTC	CASSPGTDHGYTF
TRBV4-1	TRBJ1-1	NA	TGCGCCAGCAGCCCCGACAGTACTGAAGCTTTCTTT	CASSPDSTEAFF
TRBV6-1	TRBJ1-5	NA	TGTGCCAGCAGTTTGGGCCCGGGAGGCAATCAGCCCCAGCATTTT	CASSLGPGGNQPQHF
TRBV15	TRBJ2-3	TRBD2	TGTGCCACCAGCAGAGGAAGCGGGAGCGCAGATACGCAGTATTTT	CATSRGSGSADTQYF
TRBV7-8	TRBJ2-4	NA	TGTGCCAGCAGCTTAACCCCGGGAAAAAACATTCAGTACTTC	CASSLTPGKNIQYF
TRBV7-6	TRBJ2-2	NA	TGTGCCAGCAGCTTAGAATCGACTAGGGTCGGGGAGCTGTTTTTT	CASSLESTRVGELFF
TRBV7-2	TRBJ2-1	NA	TGTGCCAGCAGCTCGCCGGGGTATAGGAGCGGTCCCTCCTACAATGAGCAGTTCTTC	CASSSPGYRSGPSYNEQFF
TRBV6-5	TRBJ2-1	TRBD2	TGTGCCAGCAGTTCCGGACTAGTGGGCTATGAGCAGTTCTTC	CASSSGLVGYEQFF
TRBV30	TRBJ2-5	NA	TGTGCCTGGAGTGTAGGCGGAGAGACCCAGTACTTC	CAWSVGGETQYF
TRBV5-4	TRBJ2-7	NA	TGTGCCAGCAGCCGGGTTGGTTTTCCCTACGAGCAGTACTTC	CASSRVGFPYEQYF
TRBV7-9	TRBJ2-1	TRBD2	TGTGCCAGCAGCTCAACGACTAGCGGAGAGACAAACAATGAGCAGTTCTTC	CASSSTTSGETNNEQFF
TRBV18	TRBJ1-2	NA	TGTGCCAGCTCACCTTCTAATGAATATGGCTACACCTTC	CASSPSNEYGYTF
TRBV6-1	TRBJ1-2	NA	TGTGCCAGCTGGGGGGAGTATGGCTACACCTTC	CASWGEYGYTF
TRBV28	TRBJ2-3	TRBD1	TGTGCCGGACAGGGGGAGGATACGCAGTATTTT	CAGQGEDTQYF
TRBV7-9	TRBJ2-7	TRBD2	TGTGCCAGCAGCACGGGGGGTCCTACCTACGAGCAGTACTTC	CASSTGGPTYEQYF
TRBV6-1	TRBJ1-3	NA	TGTGCCAGCAGTGAACGTGGAAACACCATATATTTT	CASSERGNTIYF
TRBV19	TRBJ1-4	NA	TGTGCCAGTAGTATCCCCCGGGCGGGATTGACAACTAATGAAAAACTGTTTTTT	CASSIPRAGLTTNEKLFF
TRBV18	TRBJ1-1	NA	TGTGCCAGCTCACCACCTGGTCCGGCAGGCAAAGCTTTCTTT	CASSPPGPAGKAFF
TRBV5-1	TRBJ1-4	NA	TGCGCCAGCAGCTTGGCTGGGGGGATTAATGAAAAACTGTTTTTT	CASSLAGGINEKLFF
TRBV5-1	TRBJ2-7	TRBD1	TGCGCCAGCAGCTTCGGAGACAGGGACTACGAGCAGTACTTC	CASSFGDRDYEQYF
TRBV5-1	TRBJ2-1	TRBD2	TGCGCCAGCAGCTTGGGGCTAGCGGGCTCAAATGAGCAGTTCTTC	CASSLGLAGSNEQFF
TRBV19	TRBJ2-5	NA	TGTGCCAGACTAGGGGGGACCCAGTACTTC	CARLGGTQYF